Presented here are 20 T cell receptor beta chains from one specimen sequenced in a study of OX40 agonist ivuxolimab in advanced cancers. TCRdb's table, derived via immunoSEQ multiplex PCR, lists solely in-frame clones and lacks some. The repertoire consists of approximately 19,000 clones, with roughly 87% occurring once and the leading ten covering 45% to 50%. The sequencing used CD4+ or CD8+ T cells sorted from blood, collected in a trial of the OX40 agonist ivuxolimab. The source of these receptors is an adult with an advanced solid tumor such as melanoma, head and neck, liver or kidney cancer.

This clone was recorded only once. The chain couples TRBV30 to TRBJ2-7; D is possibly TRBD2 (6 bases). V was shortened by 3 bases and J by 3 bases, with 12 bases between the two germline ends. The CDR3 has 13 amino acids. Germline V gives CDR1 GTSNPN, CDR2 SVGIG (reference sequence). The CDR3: CAWRATRNYEQYF. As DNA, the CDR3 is TGTGCCTGGAGAGCGACTAGGAACTACGAGCAGTACTTC.

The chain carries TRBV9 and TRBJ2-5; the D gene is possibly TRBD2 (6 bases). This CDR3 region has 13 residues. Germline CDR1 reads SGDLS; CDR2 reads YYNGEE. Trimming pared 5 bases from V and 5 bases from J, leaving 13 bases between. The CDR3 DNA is TGTGCCAGCAGTTCGGGGACTGGGGAGACCCAGTACTTC. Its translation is CASSSGTGETQYF.

The CDR3 loop reads CATSRDMGLGDREDTEAFF. CDR3 nucleotides: TGTGCCACCAGCAGAGATATGGGATTGGGAGACAGGGAGGACACTGAAGCTTTCTTT. This rearrangement joins TRBV15 to TRBJ1-1, with 7 positions matching TRBD1. V shed 0 bases and J 3 bases; nucleotides not matched to a gene: 16. Germline CDR1 LNHNV, CDR2 YYDKDF (reference sequence). CDR3 size: 19 residues.

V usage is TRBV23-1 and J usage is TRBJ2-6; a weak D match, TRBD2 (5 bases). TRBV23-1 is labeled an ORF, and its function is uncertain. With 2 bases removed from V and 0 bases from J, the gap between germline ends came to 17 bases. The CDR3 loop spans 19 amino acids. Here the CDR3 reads CASSQPGSCGSSGANVLTF. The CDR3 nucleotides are TGCGCCAGCAGTCAACCGGGGTCTTGTGGCTCCTCTGGGGCCAACGTCCTGACTTTC.

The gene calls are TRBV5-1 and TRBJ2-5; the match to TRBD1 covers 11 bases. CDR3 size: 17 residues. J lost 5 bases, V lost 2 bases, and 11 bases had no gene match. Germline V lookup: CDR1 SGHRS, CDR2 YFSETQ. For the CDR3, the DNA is TGCGCCAGCAGCTTTTTCACCGGGACAGGGGGTCAGGAGACCCAGTACTTC. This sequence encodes CASSFFTGTGGQETQYF.

The CDR3: CARSLIGTKTNYGYTF. In nucleotides, the CDR3 is TGTGCCAGAAGCTTGATCGGGACAAAAACTAACTATGGCTACACCTTC. This sequence joins TRBV5-3 and TRBJ1-2, with D tentatively TRBD1 (6 bases). Being an ORF, TRBV5-3 has a function that is uncertain. V was pared by 1 base and J by 0 bases, with 13 bases between. The CDR3 is 16 amino acids.

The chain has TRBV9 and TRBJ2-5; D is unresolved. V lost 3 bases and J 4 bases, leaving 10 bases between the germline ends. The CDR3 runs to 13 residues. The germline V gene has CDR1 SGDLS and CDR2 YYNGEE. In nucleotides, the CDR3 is TGTGCCAGCAGCGCCGAGCCTTTAGAGACCCAGTACTTC. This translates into CASSAEPLETQYF.

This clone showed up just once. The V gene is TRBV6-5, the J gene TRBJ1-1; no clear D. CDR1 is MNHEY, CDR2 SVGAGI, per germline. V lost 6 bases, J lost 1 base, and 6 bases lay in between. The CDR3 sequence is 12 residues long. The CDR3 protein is CASRRQNTEAFF. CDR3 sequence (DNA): TGTGCCAGCAGAAGACAGAACACTGAAGCTTTCTTT.

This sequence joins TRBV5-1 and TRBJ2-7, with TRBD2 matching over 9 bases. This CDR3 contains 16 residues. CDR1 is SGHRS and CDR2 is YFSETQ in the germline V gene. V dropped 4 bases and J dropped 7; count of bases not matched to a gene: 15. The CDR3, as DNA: TGCGCCAGCAGCCAGACGGTTGCGGGAGGGCCTGAAGAGCAGTACTTC. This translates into CASSQTVAGGPEEQYF.

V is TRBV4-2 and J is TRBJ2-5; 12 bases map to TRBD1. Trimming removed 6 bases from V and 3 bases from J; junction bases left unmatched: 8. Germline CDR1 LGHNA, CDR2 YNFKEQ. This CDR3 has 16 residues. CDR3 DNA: TGTGCCAGCAGTTCCTTCGGGACAGGGGGCGAAGAGACCCAGTACTTC. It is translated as CASSSFGTGGEETQYF.

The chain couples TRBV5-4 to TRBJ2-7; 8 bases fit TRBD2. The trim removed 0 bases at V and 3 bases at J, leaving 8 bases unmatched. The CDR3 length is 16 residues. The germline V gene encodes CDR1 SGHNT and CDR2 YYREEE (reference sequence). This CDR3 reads CASSLGGGLAGYEQYF. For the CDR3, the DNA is TGTGCCAGCAGCTTGGGCGGGGGGCTAGCGGGCTACGAGCAGTACTTC. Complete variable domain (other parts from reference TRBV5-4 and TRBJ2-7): ETGVTQSPTHLIKTRGQQVTLRCSSQSGHNTVSWYQQALGQGPQFIFQYYREEENGRGNFPPRFSGLQFPNYSSELNVNALELDDSALYLCASSLGGGLAGYEQYFGPGTRLTVT.

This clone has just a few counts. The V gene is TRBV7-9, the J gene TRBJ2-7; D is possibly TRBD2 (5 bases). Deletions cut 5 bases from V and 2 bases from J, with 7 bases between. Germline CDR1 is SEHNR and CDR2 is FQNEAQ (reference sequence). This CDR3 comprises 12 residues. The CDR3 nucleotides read TGTGCCAGCAGCCGTAGCGCCTACGAGCAGTACTTC. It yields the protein CASSRSAYEQYF. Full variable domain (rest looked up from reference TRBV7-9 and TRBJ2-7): DTGVSQNPRHKITKRGQNVTFRCDPISEHNRLYWYRQTLGQGPEFLTYFQNEAQLEKSRLLSDRFSAERPKGSFSTLEIQRTEQGDSAMYLCASSRSAYEQYFGPGTRLTVT.

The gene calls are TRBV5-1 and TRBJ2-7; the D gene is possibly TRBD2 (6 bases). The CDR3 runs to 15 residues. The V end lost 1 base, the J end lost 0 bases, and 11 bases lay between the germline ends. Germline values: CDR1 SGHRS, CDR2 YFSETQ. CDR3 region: CASSLRAGSSYEQYF. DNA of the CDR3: TGCGCCAGCAGCTTGAGGGCGGGGAGCTCCTACGAGCAGTACTTC.

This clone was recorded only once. DNA for the CDR3: TGCGCCAGCAGCCAAGATTGGTCGTGGGAGACCCCTGAAGCTTTCTTT. It codes for CASSQDWSWETPEAFF. The rearrangement joins TRBV4-3 to TRBJ1-1; D gene ambiguous. The V gene lost 0 bases and the J gene lost 6 bases, with 17 bases spanning the gap. CDR1 and CDR2 from the germline V gene are LGHNA and YSLEER. The CDR3 has 16 amino acids.

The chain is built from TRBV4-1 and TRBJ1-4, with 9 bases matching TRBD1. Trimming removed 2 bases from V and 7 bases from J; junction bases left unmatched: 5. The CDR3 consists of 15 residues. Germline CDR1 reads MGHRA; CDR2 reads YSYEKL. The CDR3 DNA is TGCGCCAGCAGCCAACTACAGGGGGCGGGTGAAAAACTGTTTTTT. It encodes CASSQLQGAGEKLFF.

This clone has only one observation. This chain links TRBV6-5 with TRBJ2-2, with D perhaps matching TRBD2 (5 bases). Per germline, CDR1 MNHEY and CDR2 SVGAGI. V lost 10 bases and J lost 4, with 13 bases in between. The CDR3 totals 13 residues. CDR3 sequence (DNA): TGTGCCACTGGAACCGCGGGCACCGGGGAGCTGTTTTTT. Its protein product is CATGTAGTGELFF.

CDR3 DNA sequence: TGTGCCAGCAGCCCATACATGAACACTGAAGCTTTCTTT. This codes for CASSPYMNTEAFF. This chain connects TRBV16 to TRBJ1-1; D not resolved. The V gene's germline CDR1 is KGHSY and CDR2 FQNENV. V dropped 4 bases and J dropped 0 bases, with 6 bases sitting between them. The CDR3 loop spans 13 amino acids. The full variable domain, rest sourced from reference TRBV16 and TRBJ1-1, is GEEVAQTPKHLVRGEGQKAKLYCAPIKGHSYVFWYQQVLKNEFKFLISFQNENVFDETGMPKERFSAKCLPNSPCSLEIQATKLEDSAVYFCASSPYMNTEAFFGQGTRLTVV.

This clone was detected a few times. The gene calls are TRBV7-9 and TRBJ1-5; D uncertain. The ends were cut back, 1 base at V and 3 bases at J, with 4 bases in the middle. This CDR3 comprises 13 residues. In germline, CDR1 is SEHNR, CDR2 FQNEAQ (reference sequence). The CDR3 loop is CASSLGLNQPQHF. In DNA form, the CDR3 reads TGTGCCAGCAGCTTAGGCCTCAATCAGCCCCAGCATTTT.

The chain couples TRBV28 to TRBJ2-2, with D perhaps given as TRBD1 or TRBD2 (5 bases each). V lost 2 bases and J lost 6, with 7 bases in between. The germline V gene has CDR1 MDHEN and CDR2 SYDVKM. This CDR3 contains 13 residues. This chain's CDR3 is CASSLRGAGELFF. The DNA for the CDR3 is TGTGCCAGCAGTTTAAGGGGAGCCGGGGAGCTGTTTTTT.

Written as DNA, the CDR3 is TGTGCCAGCAGCTGGGGGACTAGCGGGAGCCATTACAATGAGCAGTTCTTC. This encodes CASSWGTSGSHYNEQFF. The gene calls are TRBV7-3 and TRBJ2-1; 14 bases are shared with TRBD2. Germline V gene data show CDR1 as SGHTA and CDR2 as FQGTGA. The junction had 6 bases not matched to a gene; V was cut back by 4 bases and J by 4 bases. The CDR3 totals 17 residues.